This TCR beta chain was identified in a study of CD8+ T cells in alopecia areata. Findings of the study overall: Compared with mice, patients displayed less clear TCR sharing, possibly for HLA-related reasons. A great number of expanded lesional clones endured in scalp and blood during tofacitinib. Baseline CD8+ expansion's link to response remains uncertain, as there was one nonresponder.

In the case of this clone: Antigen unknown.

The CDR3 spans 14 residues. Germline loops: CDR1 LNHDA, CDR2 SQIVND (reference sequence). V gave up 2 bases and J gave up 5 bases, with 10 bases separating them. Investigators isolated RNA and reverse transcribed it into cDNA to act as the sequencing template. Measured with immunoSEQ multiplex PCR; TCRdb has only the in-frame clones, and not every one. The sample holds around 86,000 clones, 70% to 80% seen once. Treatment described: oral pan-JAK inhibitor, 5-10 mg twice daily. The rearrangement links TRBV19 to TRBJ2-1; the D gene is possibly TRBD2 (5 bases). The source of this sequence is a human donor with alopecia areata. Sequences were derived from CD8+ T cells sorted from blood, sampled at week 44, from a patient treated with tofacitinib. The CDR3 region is CASSIKVTNNEQFF. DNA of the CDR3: TGTGCCAGTAGTATAAAGGTGACTAACAATGAGCAGTTCTTC.